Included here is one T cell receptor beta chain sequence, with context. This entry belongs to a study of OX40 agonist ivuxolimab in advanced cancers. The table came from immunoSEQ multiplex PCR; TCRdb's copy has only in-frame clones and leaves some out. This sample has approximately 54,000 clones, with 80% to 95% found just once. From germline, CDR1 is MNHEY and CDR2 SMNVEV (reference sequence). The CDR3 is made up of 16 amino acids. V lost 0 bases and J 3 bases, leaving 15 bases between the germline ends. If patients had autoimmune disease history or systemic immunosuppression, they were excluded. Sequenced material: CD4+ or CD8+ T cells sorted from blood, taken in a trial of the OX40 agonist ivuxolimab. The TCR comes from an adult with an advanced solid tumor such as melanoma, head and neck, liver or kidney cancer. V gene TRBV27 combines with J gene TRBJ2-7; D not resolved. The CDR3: CASSLSVGEEYYEQYF. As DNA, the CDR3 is TGTGCCAGCAGTTTATCAGTTGGGGAAGAGTACTACGAGCAGTACTTC.